Given below is one TCR beta chain in context. Its antigen is as yet unknown. The immunoSEQ assay was version 4, run in survey mode. TCRdb's table, derived via immunoSEQ multiplex PCR, lists solely in-frame clones and lacks some. This sample has 30,000 to 35,000 clones, with 82% found just once. This specimen comes from a study of persistence of HIV-infected CD4 T cells. Study summary: Suppressive ART had lasted a median of roughly eight years.

Cells were stimulated with overlapping HIV-1 Gag 15-mer peptides. CD40L-negative CD69-negative CD45RO-high memory CD4+ T cells were sorted as populations depleted of antigen-responding cells. Suppressive ART was started during chronic HIV-1 infection in these adults. This sequence originates from an adult woman with HIV who was CMV-seropositive. The sequencing here drew on CD4+ T cells sorted from PBMCs after roughly 18-hour stimulation, taken from a patient who received antiretroviral therapy.

The CDR3 is CASSYSGQGYGYTF. The CDR3 nucleotides are TGCGCCAGCAGCTACTCGGGACAGGGCTATGGCTACACCTTC. V usage is TRBV5-1 and J usage is TRBJ1-2, with 9 positions matching TRBD1. Germline V lookup: CDR1 SGHRS, CDR2 YFSETQ. The CDR3 loop spans 14 amino acids. Trimming took 3 bases from V and 4 from J; bases not matched to a gene: 4.